These T cell receptor beta chains were read from a single sample in a study of graft-versus-host responses after intestinal transplantation. Method: immunoSEQ multiplex PCR; TCRdb's copy keeps in-frame clones and lacks some. The data show tens of thousands of clones, approximately 93% seen once. The sample was PBMCs, taken 156 days after intestinal transplant. The receptors were sampled from a human patient who received an intestinal transplant, so some T cells may come from the graft donor. CDR3s include the opening cysteine and the closing phenylalanine or tryptophan. A D gene is named only where the DNA matches it firmly. For some rows the clone size is stated as once, few or many, or as a class when expanded; others skip it.

d_gene: .; v_gene: TRBV7-2; abundance: .; j_gene: TRBJ2-2; CDR3nt: TGTGCCAGCAGCTTAGTCACGACCGGGGAGCTGTTTTTT; CDR3aa: CASSLVTTGELFF
d_gene: .; v_gene: TRBV9; abundance: .; j_gene: TRBJ2-1; CDR3nt: TGTGCCAGCAGCGTCTGGGGGTCGACGGGGGATGAGCAGTTCTTC; CDR3aa: CASSVWGSTGDEQFF
d_gene: .; v_gene: TRBV9; abundance: .; j_gene: TRBJ1-1; CDR3nt: TGTGCCAGCAGGGAGGCTCCCCGCGGTGGGAACACTGAAGCTTTCTTT; CDR3aa: CASREAPRGGNTEAFF
d_gene: .; v_gene: TRBV19; abundance: .; j_gene: TRBJ2-7; CDR3nt: TGTGCCAGTACTCCGGGGACCGGAGGGACCTACGAGCAGTACTTC; CDR3aa: CASTPGTGGTYEQYF
d_gene: TRBD2; v_gene: TRBV6-6; abundance: .; j_gene: TRBJ2-2; CDR3nt: TGTGCCAGCAAGGAGCGGGAGGGAACCGGGGAGCTGTTTTTT; CDR3aa: CASKEREGTGELFF
d_gene: .; v_gene: TRBV27; abundance: .; j_gene: TRBJ1-2; CDR3nt: TGTGCCAGCAGTTTATCAGGGGCCTATGGCTACACCTTC; CDR3aa: CASSLSGAYGYTF
d_gene: .; v_gene: TRBV6-5; abundance: .; j_gene: TRBJ1-5; CDR3nt: TGTGCCAGCAGTACCTCCGGGGGGAGCAATCAGCCCCAGCATTTT; CDR3aa: CASSTSGGSNQPQHF
d_gene: .; v_gene: TRBV19; abundance: .; j_gene: TRBJ2-5; CDR3nt: TGTGCCAGTAGTGGCAGACAGGATCCAGAAGAGACCCAGTACTTC; CDR3aa: CASSGRQDPEETQYF
d_gene: .; v_gene: TRBV2; abundance: .; j_gene: TRBJ2-4; CDR3nt: TGTGCCAGCAGTGAGAGCCAGACATTAGCCAAAAACATTCAGTACTTC; CDR3aa: CASSESQTLAKNIQYF
d_gene: .; v_gene: TRBV25-1; abundance: .; j_gene: TRBJ2-2; CDR3nt: TGTGCCAGCAGCGTAGACAGTTACACCGGGGAGCTGTTTTTT; CDR3aa: CASSVDSYTGELFF
d_gene: .; v_gene: TRBV29-1; abundance: .; j_gene: TRBJ2-7; CDR3nt: TGCAGCGCTGTGGGGGCGTCCTACGAGCAGTACTTC; CDR3aa: CSAVGASYEQYF
d_gene: TRBD1; v_gene: TRBV25-1; abundance: .; j_gene: TRBJ1-2; CDR3nt: TGTGCCAGCAGTAGACAGGGATCCAACTATGGCTACACCTTC; CDR3aa: CASSRQGSNYGYTF
d_gene: .; v_gene: TRBV4-3; abundance: .; j_gene: TRBJ1-4; CDR3nt: TGCGCCAGCAGCCAATCCTGGACAGAGGATGAAAAACTGTTTTTT; CDR3aa: CASSQSWTEDEKLFF
d_gene: TRBD2; v_gene: TRBV10-3; abundance: .; j_gene: TRBJ2-7; CDR3nt: TGTGCCATCAGGGGGGGGGAATCCCACGAGCAGTACTTC; CDR3aa: CAIRGGESHEQYF
d_gene: .; v_gene: TRBV6-1; abundance: .; j_gene: TRBJ2-1; CDR3nt: TGTGCCAGCCGCCTGGCGTCCGCCTACAATGAGCAGTTCTTC; CDR3aa: CASRLASAYNEQFF
d_gene: TRBD2; v_gene: TRBV4-2; abundance: few; j_gene: TRBJ2-7; CDR3nt: TGTGCCAGCAGCCTCTGGACTAGCGGCTCCTACGAGCAGTACTTC; CDR3aa: CASSLWTSGSYEQYF
d_gene: TRBD1; v_gene: TRBV5-1; abundance: .; j_gene: TRBJ2-7; CDR3nt: TGCGCCAGCAGCTTGACAGGGGGCGGCTACGAGCAGTACTTC; CDR3aa: CASSLTGGGYEQYF
d_gene: TRBD1; v_gene: TRBV6-1; abundance: .; j_gene: TRBJ2-7; CDR3nt: TGTGCCACATCAGTCCAGCCTAACAGGGGCTACGAGCAGTACTTC; CDR3aa: CATSVQPNRGYEQYF
d_gene: .; v_gene: TRBV4-3; abundance: .; j_gene: TRBJ2-7; CDR3nt: TGCGCCAGCAGCCAAGGTGAAGGGAAGGGTCTCTACGAGCAGTACTTC; CDR3aa: CASSQGEGKGLYEQYF
d_gene: TRBD2; v_gene: TRBV9; abundance: .; j_gene: TRBJ2-1; CDR3nt: TGTGCCAGCAGCATCGGGACTAGCGGGGGGCCCGGGGATGAGCAGTTCTTC; CDR3aa: CASSIGTSGGPGDEQFF
d_gene: .; v_gene: TRBV23-1; abundance: .; j_gene: TRBJ1-5; CDR3nt: TGCGCCAGCAGTCACCGTGGCCGGGCGGTCGATCAGCCCCAGCATTTT; CDR3aa: CASSHRGRAVDQPQHF
d_gene: TRBD2; v_gene: TRBV7-8; abundance: .; j_gene: TRBJ2-5; CDR3nt: TGTGCCAGCAGCTTAGCTATTCGGGGGGGCCGGGAAAGAGAGACCCAGTACTTC; CDR3aa: CASSLAIRGGRERETQYF
d_gene: TRBD1; v_gene: TRBV5-6; abundance: .; j_gene: TRBJ1-2; CDR3nt: TGTGCCAGCAGCACAGGGGGCTATGGCTACACCTTC; CDR3aa: CASSTGGYGYTF
d_gene: TRBD1; v_gene: TRBV9; abundance: .; j_gene: TRBJ1-2; CDR3nt: TGTGCCAGCAGCGTAGGGACAGGGGAACATGGCTACACCTTC; CDR3aa: CASSVGTGEHGYTF
d_gene: .; v_gene: TRBV15; abundance: .; j_gene: TRBJ1-5; CDR3nt: TGTGCCACCAGCCCAGACAATCAGCCCCAGCATTTT; CDR3aa: CATSPDNQPQHF
d_gene: TRBD2; v_gene: TRBV27; abundance: .; j_gene: TRBJ2-7; CDR3nt: TGTGCCAGCAGTTTTGGTCTAGCGGGATTCAACGAGCAGTACTTC; CDR3aa: CASSFGLAGFNEQYF
d_gene: TRBD2; v_gene: TRBV10-3; abundance: few; j_gene: TRBJ2-5; CDR3nt: TGTGCCATCAGTGAGACTAGCGGGTACCAAGAGACCCAGTACTTC; CDR3aa: CAISETSGYQETQYF
d_gene: TRBD2; v_gene: TRBV28; abundance: .; j_gene: TRBJ2-1; CDR3nt: TGTGCCAGCAGTCGCACTCTAGCGGGAGGGCACAATGAGCAGTTCTTC; CDR3aa: CASSRTLAGGHNEQFF
d_gene: TRBD1; v_gene: TRBV2; abundance: .; j_gene: TRBJ1-2; CDR3nt: TGTGCCAGCAGTGAGGTCCCCCCCCGACAGGGTTATGGCTACACCTTC; CDR3aa: CASSEVPPRQGYGYTF
d_gene: TRBD1; v_gene: TRBV28; abundance: .; j_gene: TRBJ2-7; CDR3nt: TGTGCCAGCAGTTCGGGACAGGTGGACGAGCAGTACTTC; CDR3aa: CASSSGQVDEQYF
d_gene: TRBD2; v_gene: TRBV5-1; abundance: .; j_gene: TRBJ2-7; CDR3nt: TGCGCCAGCAGTGTGGGCAGCGGGGGCTACGAGCAGTACTTC; CDR3aa: CASSVGSGGYEQYF
d_gene: .; v_gene: TRBV15; abundance: .; j_gene: TRBJ2-3; CDR3nt: TGTGCCAAAAGCACAGATACGCAGTATTTT; CDR3aa: CAKSTDTQYF
d_gene: .; v_gene: TRBV4-2; abundance: .; j_gene: TRBJ1-1; CDR3nt: TGTGCCAGCAGCCACGGCTATGGGAACACTGAAGCTTTCTTT; CDR3aa: CASSHGYGNTEAFF
d_gene: .; v_gene: TRBV7-2; abundance: .; j_gene: TRBJ1-6; CDR3nt: TGTGCCAGCAGCTTAGGGGGCTCTAATTCACCCCTCCACTTT; CDR3aa: CASSLGGSNSPLHF
d_gene: .; v_gene: TRBV5-1; abundance: once; j_gene: TRBJ1-5; CDR3nt: TGCGCCAGCAGCGGGGGTTTAGGTCAGCCCCAGCATTTT; CDR3aa: CASSGGLGQPQHF
d_gene: .; v_gene: TRBV7-9; abundance: .; j_gene: TRBJ2-5; CDR3nt: TGTGCCAGCAGCCTATCCCAGGAGGAGACCCAGTACTTC; CDR3aa: CASSLSQEETQYF
d_gene: .; v_gene: TRBV7-2; abundance: .; j_gene: TRBJ2-7; CDR3nt: TGTGCCAGCAGCTCGAGCTCCTACGAGCAGTACTTC; CDR3aa: CASSSSSYEQYF
d_gene: .; v_gene: TRBV30; abundance: .; j_gene: TRBJ2-1; CDR3nt: TGTGCCTGGGCGACAAAAATTAACAATGAGCAGTTCTTC; CDR3aa: CAWATKINNEQFF
d_gene: TRBD1; v_gene: TRBV27; abundance: .; j_gene: TRBJ2-3; CDR3nt: TGTGCCAGCAGTTTAGCCTGGACAGGGGGCACAGATACGCAGTATTTT; CDR3aa: CASSLAWTGGTDTQYF
d_gene: TRBD1; v_gene: TRBV19; abundance: .; j_gene: TRBJ1-1; CDR3nt: TGTGCCAGTAGTCAACAGGGGATGAACACTGAAGCTTTCTTT; CDR3aa: CASSQQGMNTEAFF
d_gene: .; v_gene: TRBV18; abundance: .; j_gene: TRBJ2-6; CDR3nt: TGTGCCAGCTCACCCCAGGGGCCAACTTCTGGGGCCAACGTCCTGACTTTC; CDR3aa: CASSPQGPTSGANVLTF
d_gene: .; v_gene: TRBV4-1; abundance: .; j_gene: TRBJ1-5; CDR3nt: TGCGCCAGCAGCCAACGGGACGGAATTGATCAGCCCCAGCATTTT; CDR3aa: CASSQRDGIDQPQHF
d_gene: .; v_gene: TRBV7-9; abundance: .; j_gene: TRBJ1-3; CDR3nt: TGTGCCAGCAGCTTAATCCCGGAATCAGGAAACACCATATATTTT; CDR3aa: CASSLIPESGNTIYF
d_gene: TRBD2; v_gene: TRBV7-9; abundance: .; j_gene: TRBJ2-1; CDR3nt: TGTGCCAGCAGCGGTTTAGCGGGAGGGCTTAATGAGCAGTTCTTC; CDR3aa: CASSGLAGGLNEQFF
d_gene: .; v_gene: TRBV5-6; abundance: .; j_gene: TRBJ1-5; CDR3nt: TGTGCCAGCAGCTTGGTGGGGCACGGGCAGCCCCAGCATTTT; CDR3aa: CASSLVGHGQPQHF
d_gene: .; v_gene: TRBV7-9; abundance: .; j_gene: TRBJ2-1; CDR3nt: TGTGCCAGCTTACTTGGTTACAATGAGCAGTTCTTC; CDR3aa: CASLLGYNEQFF
d_gene: .; v_gene: TRBV7-7; abundance: once; j_gene: TRBJ2-7; CDR3nt: TGTGCCAGCAGCTTAGCGTTGGGCAATACCTACGAGCAGTACTTC; CDR3aa: CASSLALGNTYEQYF
d_gene: .; v_gene: TRBV5-4; abundance: .; j_gene: TRBJ1-2; CDR3nt: TGTGCCAGCGACAGTTGCGTACCAGGAAAGATCTATGGCTACACCTTC; CDR3aa: CASDSCVPGKIYGYTF
d_gene: .; v_gene: TRBV7-6; abundance: .; j_gene: TRBJ2-3; CDR3nt: TGTGCCAGCAGCTTAACGGGCACAGATACGCAGTATTTT; CDR3aa: CASSLTGTDTQYF
d_gene: .; v_gene: TRBV11-2; abundance: .; j_gene: TRBJ1-1; CDR3nt: TGTGCCAGCAGCCCTACGACAGGTGCCACTGAAGCTTTCTTT; CDR3aa: CASSPTTGATEAFF
d_gene: TRBD1; v_gene: TRBV15; abundance: .; j_gene: TRBJ2-7; CDR3nt: TGTGCCACCAGCAGAGGGAAGGGGGCAGCCTACGAGCAGTACTTC; CDR3aa: CATSRGKGAAYEQYF
d_gene: .; v_gene: TRBV30; abundance: .; j_gene: TRBJ2-7; CDR3nt: TGTGCCTGGAGTGAACAGACAGCTTCAAGCTACTACGAGCAGTACTTC; CDR3aa: CAWSEQTASSYYEQYF
d_gene: .; v_gene: TRBV4-2; abundance: .; j_gene: TRBJ2-2; CDR3nt: TGTGCCAGCAGCCAAGGGACTACCACCGGGGAGCTGTTTTTT; CDR3aa: CASSQGTTTGELFF
d_gene: .; v_gene: TRBV2; abundance: once; j_gene: TRBJ2-5; CDR3nt: TGTGCCAGCAGTGTGGTCGCAGGCCTCCAAGAGACCCAGTACTTC; CDR3aa: CASSVVAGLQETQYF
d_gene: .; v_gene: TRBV27; abundance: .; j_gene: TRBJ2-7; CDR3nt: TGTGCCAGCAGTCGCGCGCAAGGGGGGTGGTACGAGCAGTACTTC; CDR3aa: CASSRAQGGWYEQYF
d_gene: .; v_gene: TRBV30; abundance: .; j_gene: TRBJ1-2; CDR3nt: TGTGCCTACCCAGACACCTATGGCTACACCTTC; CDR3aa: CAYPDTYGYTF
d_gene: TRBD1; v_gene: TRBV19; abundance: .; j_gene: TRBJ2-1; CDR3nt: TGTGCCAGTAGTTCTGGGACAGCGAAAGTCAATGAGCAGTTCTTC; CDR3aa: CASSSGTAKVNEQFF
d_gene: .; v_gene: TRBV6-1; abundance: medium-sized; j_gene: TRBJ1-2; CDR3nt: TGTGCCAGCAGTGAAGCCGGGACAAACTATGGCTACACCTTC; CDR3aa: CASSEAGTNYGYTF
d_gene: .; v_gene: TRBV19; abundance: once; j_gene: TRBJ2-7; CDR3nt: TGTGCCAGTAGTCGCCTCGGGGGCGGCTCCTACGAGCAGTACTTC; CDR3aa: CASSRLGGGSYEQYF